This is a list of T cell receptor beta chains from one sample in a study of blood T cell repertoires in COVID-19. Sequenced by immunoSEQ multiplex PCR; TCRdb stores in-frame clones only, minus some. The sample has about 87,000 clones, about 91% seen once. Sequencing input: peripheral blood. These receptors all come from a woman older than 75 with active COVID-19. Both conserved end residues are trimmed from each CDR3. Clone size is stated in some rows and not others, as once, few, many or a class when expanded.

abundance	v_gene	CDR3aa
-	TRBV6-5	ASHPTDRNLNTIY
once	TRBV5-1	ASSLAAGQNEQF
-	TRBV5-4	ASSSRQGPNEKLF
once	TRBV4-3	ASSQDTSRETQY
once	TRBV21-1	ASSNFGLAGLGGELF
-	TRBV28	ASSLGRIEAF
-	TRBV7-9	ASSLTNSNNEQF
-	TRBV7-3	ASSLLAAIYNEQF
-	TRBV7-2	ASSLDGSSGREQF
-	TRBV6-4	ASSNYPDIQY
few	TRBV5-1	ASSSQSTNEKLF
few	TRBV10-3	AIKPQVDNSPLH
few	TRBV10-2	ASNIPGQATGELF
-	TRBV28	ASSLGQRPQH
-	TRBV5-6	ASSLLRTGTFYNEQF
-	TRBV15	ATSRGGTGANVLT
-	TRBV18	ASSPLDKNTEAF
-	TRBV18	ASSQGQGGGTEAF
-	TRBV5-1	ASRAGLAGTDTQY
-	TRBV3-1/TRBV3-2	ASSHRLAGGWVSYNEQF